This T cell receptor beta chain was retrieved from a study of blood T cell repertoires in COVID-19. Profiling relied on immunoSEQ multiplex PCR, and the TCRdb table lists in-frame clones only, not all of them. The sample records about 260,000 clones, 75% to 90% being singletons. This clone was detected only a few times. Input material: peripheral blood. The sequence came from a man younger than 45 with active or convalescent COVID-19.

This CDR3 is CASSLWQGPYGYEQYF. The CDR3 region has the DNA TGTGCCAGCAGCTTGTGGCAGGGGCCCTACGGGTACGAGCAGTACTTC. The chain is built from TRBV5-8 and TRBJ2-7, with TRBD1 as a possible D gene (6 bases). Germline CDR1 is SGHTS and CDR2 is YDEGEE. This CDR3 contains 16 residues. V was trimmed by 1 base and J by 4 bases, leaving 18 bases between them.